This T cell receptor (beta chain) was identified in a study of T-cell reconstitution after alpha-beta-depleted transplantation in children. V was cut by 2 bases and J by 7 bases, with 9 bases left in between. CDR3 length equals 13 residues. It was with unique molecular identifiers that the TCRbeta library was prepared. Each CDR3 protein gets one entry after TCRdb re-called the PCR reads with MiXCR. The repertoire holds a few hundred thousand distinct CDR3 sequences, 9.7% seen once, with approximately 5% in the top ten. This clonotype was recorded many times. The sequence was collected from a human donor who donated a stem cell graft to a child with SCID. The source material was PBMCs from the stem cell graft donor, sampled from the stem cell graft. The chain carries TRBV12-3 or TRBV12-4 and TRBJ2-1; D may correspond to TRBD1 or TRBD2 (5 bases each). The CDR3 region has the DNA TGTGCCAGCAGTTTAAGTGGGGGAAATGAGCAGTTCTTC. The encoded protein is CASSLSGGNEQFF.